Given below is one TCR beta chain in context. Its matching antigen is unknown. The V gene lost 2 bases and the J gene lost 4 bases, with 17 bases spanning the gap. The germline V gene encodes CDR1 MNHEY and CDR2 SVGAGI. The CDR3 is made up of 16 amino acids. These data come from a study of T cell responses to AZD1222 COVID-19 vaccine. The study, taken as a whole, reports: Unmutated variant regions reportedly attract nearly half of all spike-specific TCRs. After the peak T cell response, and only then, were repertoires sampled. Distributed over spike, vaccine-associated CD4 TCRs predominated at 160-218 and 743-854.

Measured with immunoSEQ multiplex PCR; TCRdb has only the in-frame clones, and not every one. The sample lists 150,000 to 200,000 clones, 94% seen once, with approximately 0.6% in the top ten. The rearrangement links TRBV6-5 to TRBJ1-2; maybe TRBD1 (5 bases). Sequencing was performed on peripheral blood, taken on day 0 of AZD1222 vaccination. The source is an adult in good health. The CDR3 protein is CASSYTGWQKSYGYTF. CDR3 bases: TGTGCCAGCAGTTACACAGGATGGCAAAAAAGCTATGGCTACACCTTC.